One and the same sample provided the 5 T cell receptor beta chains below, sequenced in a study of blood T cell repertoires in COVID-19 (dated by TCRdb to between 2020 and 2021). Receptors were amplified or captured by the immunoSEQ multiplex PCR assay. The table was pulled from immuneACCESS by TCRdb, which kept in-frame rearrangements only. Such tables lose some clones; where checked, under half of the loss comes from unresolved V genes, and the rest has no known cause. In this sample the table shows about 260,000 clones, roughly 80% of which occur a single time. The ten largest clones add up to 8% to 10% of the sample. The sample taken for sequencing was peripheral blood. Receptor source: a woman between 50 and 59 years old who had recovered from COVID-19.

The rearrangement uses TRBV5-6 and TRBJ1-1; D is unresolved. The CDR3 loop spans 13 amino acids. The germline V and J ends were trimmed by 2 bases and 6 bases, with 11 bases remaining between them. In germline, CDR1 is SGHDT, CDR2 YYEEEE. This CDR3 is CASSFDFSSEAFF. The CDR3 DNA reads TGTGCCAGCAGCTTTGACTTCTCGTCTGAAGCTTTCTTT.

The chain uses TRBV28 and TRBJ2-7, with D tentatively TRBD2 (6 bases). CDR3 size: 13 residues. Trimming pared 3 bases from V and 7 bases from J, leaving 13 bases between. The germline gives CDR1 MDHEN, CDR2 SYDVKM. CDR3 nucleotides: TGTGCCAGCAGTTTCCCCTCCGCGGGGGAGCAGTACTTC. Protein sequence: CASSFPSAGEQYF.

The V gene is TRBV19, the J gene TRBJ2-5; 7 bases align to TRBD1. The CDR3 is 15 amino acids. The germline CDR1 and CDR2 sequences are LNHDA and SQIVND (reference sequence). Germline trimming cut 4 bases from V and 2 bases from J; bases unmatched to any gene: 7. This chain's CDR3 is CASSTQGQLQETQYF. As DNA, the CDR3 is TGTGCCAGTAGTACGCAGGGACAGCTACAAGAGACCCAGTACTTC.

The chain links TRBV28 to TRBJ2-3; D gene uncertain. The germline V gene has CDR1 MDHEN and CDR2 SYDVKM. This CDR3 has 14 residues. V lost 2 bases and J lost 4, with 10 bases in between. The CDR3 nucleotides read TGTGCCAGCAGTTTAGGGCTTCCGGCAGATACGCAGTATTTT. This translates into CASSLGLPADTQYF.

This sequence joins TRBV19 and TRBJ1-5; tentatively, D is TRBD1 (6 bases). Between the trimmed V and J ends, which lost 1 base and 6 bases, there was a span of 13 bases. CDR3 size: 15 residues. The germline gives CDR1 LNHDA, CDR2 SQIVND (reference sequence). CDR3 sequence reads: CASSIGGPGVQPQHF. The DNA of the CDR3 is TGTGCCAGTAGTATAGGGGGACCAGGGGTTCAGCCCCAGCATTTT.